This T cell receptor (delta chain) is from a study of Vδ1+ human thymocytes. The study, taken as a whole, reports: Thymic delta-chain repertoires held 15% to 20% Vdelta2 sequences and few Vdelta3, despite high sort purity. In the thymus, TRG and TRD repertoires looked highly polyclonal with Gaussian CDR3 lengths.

As concerns this clone: Its specificity is not known.

The template was reverse-transcribed extracted RNA. Multiplex PCR used pooled V-gene forward primers and a constant-region reverse primer to amplify CDR3s. TCRdb redid clone calling on the multiplex PCR reads using CATT. The repertoire holds 45,000 to 60,000 delta-chain clones, 15% seen once, with around 0.5% in the top ten. The V gene end was trimmed by 5 bases and the J gene end by 0 bases; junction bases not matched to a gene: 14. The CDR3 loop spans 18 amino acids. In germline, CDR1 is TSWWSYY, CDR2 QGS. Material for sequencing was Vdelta1+ gamma-delta thymocytes from the thymus. The sample's subset: FACS-sorted CD3+ TCRalphabeta- TCRVdelta1+ TCRVdelta2- thymocytes. V is TRDV1 and J is TRDJ1, with 8 bases that match TRDD3. This clonotype originated in a boy under two years old who had congenital heart surgery. CDR3 protein: CALGKILGAHRYTDKLIF. For the CDR3, the DNA is TGTGCTCTTGGGAAAATACTGGGGGCTCACCGGTACACCGATAAACTCATCTTT.